A selection of T cell receptor beta chains follows, all from one sample in a study of somatic mutations in cytotoxic T cells in rheumatoid arthritis. Libraries were prepared by immunoSEQ multiplex PCR; TCRdb keeps only in-frame clonotypes and omits some of them. The sample comprises some 19,000 clones, about 83% of which are singletons, and 11% rests with the top ten. The sequenced sample consisted of CD8+ T cells sorted from blood. These receptors originate from a man aged 18 to 30 with rheumatoid arthritis. The CDR3 runs from the conserved cysteine through the conserved F or W. A D gene is named only where the DNA matches it firmly. The size of a clone is reported for some rows only, either as once, few or many, or as a class for expanded clones.

>.|TRBV6-5|TRBJ1-1|.
CASTSPSMNTEAFF
TGTGCCAGCACATCACCCAGTATGAACACTGAAGCTTTCTTT
>once|TRBV10-1|TRBJ2-3|.
CASSDGDTQYF
TGCGCCAGCAGTGATGGAGATACGCAGTATTTT
>.|TRBV9|TRBJ1-5|TRBD1
CASSVGTVNQPQHF
TGTGCCAGCAGCGTTGGGACAGTAAATCAGCCCCAGCATTTT
>.|TRBV4-1|TRBJ1-4|.
CASSLETGPNEKLFF
TGCGCCAGCAGCCTGGAGACGGGGCCGAATGAAAAACTGTTTTTT
>few|TRBV11-2|TRBJ2-7|TRBD2
CASSLVPSGSTYEQYF
TGTGCCAGCAGCTTAGTCCCTAGCGGGAGTACCTACGAGCAGTACTTC
>.|TRBV7-6|TRBJ1-2|.
CASSPSGSYGYTF
TGTGCCAGCAGTCCCTCCGGTTCATATGGCTACACCTTC
>once|TRBV7-6|TRBJ2-1|.
CASSWVQGGNEQFF
TGTGCCAGCAGCTGGGTGCAGGGAGGTAATGAGCAGTTCTTC
>.|TRBV28|TRBJ1-5|.
CASSLNQPQHF
TGTGCCAGCAGTCTAAATCAGCCCCAGCATTTT
>once|TRBV7-9|TRBJ2-7|.
CASSLVGLEGRKYEQYF
TGTGCCAGCAGCTTAGTAGGCTTGGAGGGACGGAAATACGAGCAGTACTTC
>.|TRBV18|TRBJ2-2|.
CASSPSPTATNTGELFF
TGTGCCAGCTCACCCAGTCCGACAGCAACGAACACCGGGGAGCTGTTTTTT
>.|TRBV5-1|TRBJ1-3|.
CASSPGSSVGNTIYF
TGCGCCAGCAGCCCCGGGTCGTCAGTAGGAAACACCATATATTTT
>.|TRBV28|TRBJ1-4|.
CASRPDITYTATNEKLFF
TGTGCCAGCAGGCCCGACATAACCTACACGGCAACTAATGAAAAACTGTTTTTT
>.|TRBV23-1|TRBJ1-3|.
CASRIRGNTIYF
TGCGCCAGCAGAATTAGGGGAAACACCATATATTTT
>medium-sized|TRBV4-2|TRBJ2-5|.
CASSQDWGRGGGETQYF
TGTGCCAGCAGCCAAGATTGGGGCAGGGGCGGAGGAGAGACCCAGTACTTC
>medium-sized|TRBV6-1|TRBJ2-7|TRBD2
CASSERISGGYEQYF
TGTGCCAGCAGTGAAAGGATAAGCGGGGGCTACGAGCAGTACTTC
>.|TRBV7-6|TRBJ1-4|.
CASSLFGGLDEKLFF
TGTGCCAGCAGCTTGTTCGGCGGTCTTGATGAAAAACTGTTTTTT
>.|TRBV28|TRBJ1-1|.
CASKFGGNTEAFF
TGTGCCAGCAAATTTGGGGGGAACACTGAAGCTTTCTTT
>.|TRBV28|TRBJ2-7|.
CASSLFFWGNGHEQYF
TGTGCCAGCAGTTTATTTTTTTGGGGAAACGGCCACGAGCAGTACTTC
>.|TRBV7-9|TRBJ2-3|TRBD2
CASSWTSGGALGTDTQYF
TGTGCCAGCAGCTGGACTAGCGGGGGGGCCTTGGGCACAGATACGCAGTATTTT
>.|TRBV5-1|TRBJ2-5|TRBD1
CASSYDRGPAGETQYF
TGCGCCAGCAGCTACGACAGGGGGCCCGCGGGGGAGACCCAGTACTTC
>few|TRBV18|TRBJ2-7|.
CASSPNTGPTYEQYF
TGTGCCAGCTCACCTAACACAGGTCCTACCTACGAGCAGTACTTC
>.|TRBV11-2|TRBJ1-2|.
CASSLQGRNYGYTF
TGTGCCAGCAGCTTACAGGGGAGGAACTATGGCTACACCTTC
>.|TRBV5-6|TRBJ2-2|TRBD1
CASSGRTWTGWNTGELFF
TGTGCCAGCAGCGGACGGACTTGGACAGGGTGGAACACCGGGGAGCTGTTTTTT
>.|TRBV6-4|TRBJ1-5|TRBD1
CASSALGGAGQPQHF
TGTGCCAGCAGTGCCCTAGGGGGCGCGGGTCAGCCCCAGCATTTT
>once|TRBV15|TRBJ1-4|TRBD1
CATSRARDRVGEKLFF
TGTGCCACCAGCAGAGCGAGGGACAGGGTGGGCGAAAAACTGTTTTTT
>.|TRBV19|TRBJ1-1|.
CASSMSGQSTEAFF
TGTGCCAGTAGTATGTCCGGGCAGAGCACTGAAGCTTTCTTT
>.|TRBV27|TRBJ1-2|.
CASTKVRGEYGYTF
TGTGCCAGCACCAAGGTCCGGGGGGAGTATGGCTACACCTTC
>once|TRBV29-1|TRBJ2-7|.
CSVEESRDTYEQYF
TGCAGCGTTGAAGAGAGCCGGGACACATACGAGCAGTACTTC
>.|TRBV9|TRBJ1-3|.
CASSVEGSGNTIYF
TGTGCCAGCAGCGTAGAGGGGTCTGGAAACACCATATATTTT